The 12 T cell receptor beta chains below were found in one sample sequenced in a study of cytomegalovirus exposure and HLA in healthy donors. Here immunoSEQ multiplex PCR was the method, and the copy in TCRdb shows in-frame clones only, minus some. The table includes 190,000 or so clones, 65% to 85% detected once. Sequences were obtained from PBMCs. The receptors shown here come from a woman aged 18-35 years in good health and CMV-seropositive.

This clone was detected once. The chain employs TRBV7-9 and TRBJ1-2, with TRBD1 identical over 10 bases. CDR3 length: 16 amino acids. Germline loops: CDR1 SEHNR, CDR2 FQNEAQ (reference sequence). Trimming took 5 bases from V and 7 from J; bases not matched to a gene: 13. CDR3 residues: CASSAQTGGGKGGYTF. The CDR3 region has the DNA TGTGCCAGCAGCGCCCAGACAGGGGGCGGGAAGGGTGGCTACACCTTC. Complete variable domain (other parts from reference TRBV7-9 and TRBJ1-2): DTGVSQNPRHKITKRGQNVTFRCDPISEHNRLYWYRQTLGQGPEFLTYFQNEAQLEKSRLLSDRFSAERPKGSFSTLEIQRTEQGDSAMYLCASSAQTGGGKGGYTFGSGTRLTVV.

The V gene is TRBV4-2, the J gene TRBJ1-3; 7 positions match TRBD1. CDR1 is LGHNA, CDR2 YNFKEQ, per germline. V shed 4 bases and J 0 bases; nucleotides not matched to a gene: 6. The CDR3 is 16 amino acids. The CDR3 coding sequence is TGTGCCAGCAGCCTATACGGGACAGACTCTGGAAACACCATATATTTT. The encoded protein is CASSLYGTDSGNTIYF.

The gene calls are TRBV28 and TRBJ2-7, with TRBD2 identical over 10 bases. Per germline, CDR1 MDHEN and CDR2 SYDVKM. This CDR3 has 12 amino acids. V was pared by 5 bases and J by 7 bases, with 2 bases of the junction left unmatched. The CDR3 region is CASSLAGVEQYF. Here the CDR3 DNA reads TGTGCCAGCAGTCTAGCGGGGGTTGAGCAGTACTTC.

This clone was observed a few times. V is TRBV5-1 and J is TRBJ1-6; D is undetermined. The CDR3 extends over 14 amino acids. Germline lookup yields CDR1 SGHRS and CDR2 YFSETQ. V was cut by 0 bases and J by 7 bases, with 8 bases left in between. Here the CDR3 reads CASSLEQPNSPLHF. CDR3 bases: TGCGCCAGCAGCTTGGAACAGCCGAATTCACCCCTCCACTTT.

CDR3 nucleotides: TGTGCCAGCAGCTTGGGACGACAGATGAACTATGGCTACACCTTC. Its translation is CASSLGRQMNYGYTF. The chain combines TRBV5-4 with TRBJ1-2, with a possible D match to TRBD1 (5 bases). From germline, CDR1 is SGHNT and CDR2 YYREEE (reference sequence). This CDR3 comprises 15 residues. Trimming shortened V by 0 bases and J by 2 bases, and 11 bases separated the two germline ends.

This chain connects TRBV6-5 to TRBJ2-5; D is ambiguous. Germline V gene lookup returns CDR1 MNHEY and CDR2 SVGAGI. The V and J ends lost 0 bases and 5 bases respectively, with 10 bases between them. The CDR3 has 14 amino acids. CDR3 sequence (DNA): TGTGCCAGCAGTTACTCATGGAGTCTCGAGACCCAGTACTTC. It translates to CASSYSWSLETQYF.

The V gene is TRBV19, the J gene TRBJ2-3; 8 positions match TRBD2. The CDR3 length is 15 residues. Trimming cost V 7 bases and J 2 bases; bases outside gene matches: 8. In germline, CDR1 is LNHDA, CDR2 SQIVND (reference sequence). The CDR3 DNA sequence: TGTGCCAGTACTAGCCAGCGGGGGCCCACAGATACGCAGTATTTT. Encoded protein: CASTSQRGPTDTQYF.

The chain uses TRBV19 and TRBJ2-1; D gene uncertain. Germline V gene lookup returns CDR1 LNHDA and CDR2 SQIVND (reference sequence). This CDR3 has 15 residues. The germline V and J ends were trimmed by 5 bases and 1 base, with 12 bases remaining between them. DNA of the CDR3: TGTGCCAGTAGTCCACAGATGAATTCCTACAATGAGCAGTTCTTC. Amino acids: CASSPQMNSYNEQFF.

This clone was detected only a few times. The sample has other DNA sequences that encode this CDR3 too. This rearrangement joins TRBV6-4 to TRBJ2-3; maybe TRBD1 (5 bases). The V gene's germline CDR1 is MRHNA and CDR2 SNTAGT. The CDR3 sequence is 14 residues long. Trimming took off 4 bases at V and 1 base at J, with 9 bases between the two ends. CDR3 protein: CASSGQGGTDTQYF. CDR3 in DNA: TGTGCCAGCAGTGGGCAGGGTGGCACAGATACGCAGTATTTT.

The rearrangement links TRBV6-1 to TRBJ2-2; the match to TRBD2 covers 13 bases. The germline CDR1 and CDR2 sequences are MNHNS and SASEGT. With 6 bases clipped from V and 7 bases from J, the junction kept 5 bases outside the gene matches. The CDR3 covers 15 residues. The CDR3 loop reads CASRHTSGGDGELFF. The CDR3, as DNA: TGTGCCAGCAGGCATACTAGCGGGGGGGACGGGGAGCTGTTTTTT.

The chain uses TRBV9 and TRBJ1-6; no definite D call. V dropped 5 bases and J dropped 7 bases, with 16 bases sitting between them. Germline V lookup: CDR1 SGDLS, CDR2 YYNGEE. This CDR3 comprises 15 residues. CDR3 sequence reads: CASSGSGEGNSPLHF. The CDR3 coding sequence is TGTGCCAGCAGTGGCAGCGGCGAAGGGAATTCACCCCTCCACTTT.

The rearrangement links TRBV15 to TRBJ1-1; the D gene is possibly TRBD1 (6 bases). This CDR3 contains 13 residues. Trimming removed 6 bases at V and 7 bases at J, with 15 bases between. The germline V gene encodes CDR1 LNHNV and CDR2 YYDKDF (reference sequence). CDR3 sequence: CATRTGRMSEAFF. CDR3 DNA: TGTGCCACCAGAACAGGGCGGATGAGTGAAGCTTTCTTT.